Shown below are 2 T cell receptor beta chains from a single sample sequenced in a study of vaccination effects on CD4 cells after COVID-19. Their antigens remain unidentified. Sequencing used immunoSEQ multiplex PCR; TCRdb keeps in-frame clones, though not all of them. Seen here are tens of thousands of clones, less than 75% observed once, and the top ten hold roughly 9.6%. Cultured cells yielded isolated CD4+ T cells after approximately nine days. The sequences come from CD4+ T cells from PBMCs cultured without peptide, collected before COVID-19 vaccination. All receptors come from a human donor who received a COVID-19 vaccine.

The chain employs TRBV14 and TRBJ2-1, with D possibly TRBD1 on 5 matching bases. Trimming took 1 base from V and 1 from J, leaving 8 bases between them. Looked up from germline, CDR1 is SGHDN and CDR2 is FVKESK. The CDR3 sequence is 15 residues long. The CDR3 sequence is CASSQVSGSYNEQFF. The DNA of the CDR3 is TGTGCCAGCAGCCAAGTGTCAGGGTCCTACAATGAGCAGTTCTTC.

V gene TRBV4-2 combines with J gene TRBJ1-1; 7 bases agree with TRBD1. The CDR3 is 24 residues long. J was trimmed by 1 base and V by 0 bases; bases with no gene match: 29. Germline V gene lookup returns CDR1 LGHNA and CDR2 YNFKEQ. The CDR3 sequence is CASSQERTIRRADSTGQRNTEAFF. The CDR3 DNA reads as TGTGCCAGCAGCCAAGAAAGGACCATTAGGAGGGCTGACTCAACGGGACAGAGGAACACTGAAGCTTTCTTT.